This TCR beta chain stems from a study of chemoradiotherapy in HPV16-positive cancers. Points from the study as a whole: Candidate HPV-specific clones and E7-related TCR motifs grew in tumor during treatment.

Method: immunoSEQ multiplex PCR; TCRdb's copy keeps in-frame clones and lacks some. This sample has 9,500 to 15,000 clones, with 90% found just once. V was pared by 3 bases and J by 1 base, with 17 bases between. The CDR3 totals 17 residues. Germline values: CDR1 SGHNT, CDR2 YENEEA. With respect to this clone: Its antigen is not known.

This chain links TRBV11-3 with TRBJ2-3, with D perhaps matching TRBD1 or TRBD2 (5 bases each). Sampling was conducted from a patient who underwent chemoradiotherapy. The TCR was taken from a human donor with HPV-associated anogenital cancer. The CDR3 DNA reads as TGTGCCAGCAGCTTGGGGACGGGCTCGGGTGGCACAGATACGCAGTATTTT. Protein sequence: CASSLGTGSGGTDTQYF.